The 19 T cell receptor beta chains in this list originate from one sample, sequenced in a study of PD-L1 blockade in urothelial cancer. Time point described: pretreatment peripheral blood. The repertoire was sequenced with immunoSEQ multiplex PCR; TCRdb's copy has only in-frame clones and lacks some. The sample lists about 56,000 clones, approximately 83% occurring once. Sequencing used PBMCs, obtained around atezolizumab (anti-PD-L1) treatment. Receptor source: a man aged 65 to 85 with urothelial cancer.

V gene TRBV6-6 combines with J gene TRBJ1-1; D possibly corresponds to TRBD1 (6 bases). The V end was cut by 8 bases, the J end by 1 base, with 11 bases between. The CDR3 spans 13 residues. Germline CDR1 MNHNY, CDR2 SVGAGI (reference sequence). CDR3 DNA sequence: TGTGCCAGCGGCCCGGACAGGAACACTGAAGCTTTCTTT. Protein sequence: CASGPDRNTEAFF.

The V and J genes are TRBV6-5 and TRBJ2-5; 10 nucleotides agree with TRBD2. This CDR3 has 15 amino acids. Unmatched junction bases numbered 5, after V lost 2 bases and J lost 5 bases. Germline CDR1 is MNHEY and CDR2 is SVGAGI. The CDR3 DNA is TGTGCCAGCAGTTACACTGCTAGCGGGAGCGAGACCCAGTACTTC. Amino acids: CASSYTASGSETQYF.

The V and J genes are TRBV7-2 and TRBJ2-7; 8 bases match TRBD1. Germline loops: CDR1 SGHTA, CDR2 FQGNSA. The CDR3 has 16 amino acids. V lost 5 bases to trimming and J lost 5 bases; unmatched junction nucleotides: 14. DNA of the CDR3: TGTGCCAGCAGCCTTAAGCAGGGGGCGCAAGGAAACGAGCAGTACTTC. Protein sequence: CASSLKQGAQGNEQYF.

V and J are TRBV9 and TRBJ2-1, with 11 bases fitting TRBD1. Germline CDR1 reads SGDLS; CDR2 reads YYNGEE. This CDR3 is 16 amino acids long. The V and J ends lost 1 base and 8 bases, in that order; junction bases with no gene match: 8. CDR3 loop: CASSVREGQGADEQFF. CDR3 sequence (DNA): TGTGCCAGCAGCGTAAGGGAAGGACAGGGGGCCGATGAGCAGTTCTTC.

V and J are TRBV19 and TRBJ2-1; 10 nucleotides align to TRBD2. V was pared by 1 base and J by 12 bases, with 12 bases of the junction left unmatched. The V gene's germline CDR1 is LNHDA and CDR2 SQIVND (reference sequence). The CDR3 length is 16 residues. In nucleotides, the CDR3 is TGTGCCAGTAGTATAGGAGCGGGAGGGCCCCGAAACGGGCAGTTCTTC. It encodes CASSIGAGGPRNGQFF.

The V call is TRBV19, the J call TRBJ2-2; D not resolved. This CDR3 has 14 amino acids. V dropped 4 bases and J dropped 2 bases, with 8 bases sitting between them. Germline values: CDR1 LNHDA, CDR2 SQIVND (reference sequence). The CDR3 nucleotides are TGTGCCAGTAGTACGACAACTAACACCGGGGAGCTGTTTTTT. It codes for CASSTTTNTGELFF.

The V gene is TRBV4-1, the J gene TRBJ2-2, with TRBD1 matching over 7 bases. This CDR3 has 18 amino acids. The V segment lost 1 base and the J segment 1 base; nucleotides outside the gene matches: 9. Germline V gives CDR1 MGHRA, CDR2 YSYEKL. The CDR3 sequence: CASSQAPTRQGNTGELFF. CDR3 in DNA: TGCGCCAGCAGCCAAGCACCCACCCGACAGGGGAACACCGGGGAGCTGTTTTTT.

This chain joins TRBV29-1 and TRBJ1-5; 9 bases agree with TRBD1. The germline CDR1 and CDR2 sequences are SQVTM and ANQGSEA. The CDR3 has 13 amino acids. After removal of 7 bases from V and 3 bases from J, the junction contained 4 bases not matched to a gene. CDR3 bases: TGCAGCGCGGGACAGGGTTTCAATCAGCCCCAGCATTTT. It encodes CSAGQGFNQPQHF.

This chain links TRBV4-1 with TRBJ1-2; D is perhaps TRBD1 (6 bases). Germline-derived CDR1 and CDR2 are MGHRA and YSYEKL. The CDR3 has 13 amino acids. V lost 1 base and J lost 7, with 10 bases in between. The CDR3 protein is CASSQATGSGYTF. The CDR3 DNA is TGCGCCAGCAGCCAAGCCACAGGGAGTGGCTACACCTTC.

This chain uses TRBV5-1 with TRBJ2-2; TRBD2 is a possible D gene (7 bases). V was shortened by 4 bases and J by 3 bases, with 13 bases between the two germline ends. CDR1 is SGHRS, CDR2 YFSETQ, per germline. The CDR3 has 15 residues. CDR3 bases: TGCGCCAGCAGCAGGGGGGGCAGTGACACCGGGGAGCTGTTTTTT. It yields the protein CASSRGGSDTGELFF.

V gene TRBV10-3 combines with J gene TRBJ2-3, with D possibly matching TRBD2 (5 bases). Germline loops: CDR1 ENHRY, CDR2 SYGVKD. V was trimmed by 8 bases and J by 5 bases, leaving 11 bases between them. The CDR3 totals 12 residues. The CDR3 here is CAIEGVGDTQYF. In DNA form, the CDR3 reads TGTGCCATCGAGGGAGTGGGAGATACGCAGTATTTT.

This rearrangement joins TRBV7-2 to TRBJ2-7, with 10 positions matching TRBD2. CDR3 length: 15 residues. The V gene end was trimmed by 3 bases and the J gene end by 4 bases; junction bases not matched to a gene: 6. Germline V gene sequence: CDR1 SGHTA, CDR2 FQGNSA. The CDR3 bases are TGTGCCAGCAGCTTGTCTAGCGGGGGATTTTACGAGCAGTACTTC. It codes for CASSLSSGGFYEQYF.

This clone was counted at least ten times. The V call is TRBV5-8, the J call TRBJ2-3; 11 bases agree with TRBD1. CDR1 is SGHTS, CDR2 YDEGEE, per germline. The CDR3 loop spans 17 amino acids. Trimming cost V 3 bases and J 3 bases; bases outside gene matches: 9. The CDR3 nucleotides read TGTGCCAGCAGCTGGGGGACAGGGGGATTCAATACAGATACGCAGTATTTT. The encoded protein is CASSWGTGGFNTDTQYF.

The J gene is TRBJ1-1, the V gene TRBV7-9; 9 positions agree with TRBD1. Trimming removed 6 bases from V and 2 bases from J; junction bases left unmatched: 4. CDR3 length equals 14 residues. Germline V lookup: CDR1 SEHNR, CDR2 FQNEAQ (reference sequence). The CDR3 loop is CASRPTGGNTEAFF. In DNA, the CDR3 is TGTGCCAGCAGACCCACAGGGGGCAACACTGAAGCTTTCTTT.

DNA for the CDR3: TGTGCCAGCAGTTTACGACGGACAGCCCAAGAGACCCAGTACTTC. Its translation is CASSLRRTAQETQYF. The chain combines TRBV28 with TRBJ2-5; D possibly corresponds to TRBD1 (6 bases). CDR1 is MDHEN, CDR2 SYDVKM, per germline. Trimming cost V 2 bases and J 1 base, with 11 bases left between them. The CDR3 totals 15 residues.

The chain is built from TRBV11-2 and TRBJ1-3; no clear D gene. With 5 bases removed from V and 1 base from J, the gap between germline ends came to 3 bases. Germline V lookup: CDR1 SGHAT, CDR2 FQNNGV. The CDR3 length is 12 residues. The CDR3 DNA reads as TGTGCCAGCAGCCCTTCTGGAAACACCATATATTTT. This sequence encodes CASSPSGNTIYF. Full variable domain (remainder filled in from reference TRBV11-2 and TRBJ1-3): EAGVAQSPRYKIIEKRQSVAFWCNPISGHATLYWYQQILGQGPKLLIQFQNNGVVDDSQLPKDRFSAERLKGVDSTLKIQPAKLEDSAVYLCASSPSGNTIYFGEGSWLTVV.

The chain is built from TRBV6-1 and TRBJ2-5, with a tentative D call TRBD2 (6 bases). This CDR3 comprises 14 residues. Trimming shortened V by 7 bases and J by 5 bases, and 17 bases separated the two germline ends. Germline V CDR1 and CDR2: MNHNS, SASEGT. The CDR3, as DNA: TGTGCCAGCAATCGGGCCCCCCGGGGGGAGACCCAGTACTTC. Its protein product is CASNRAPRGETQYF.

The chain couples TRBV19 to TRBJ2-5, with D unresolved. Germline CDR1 and CDR2: LNHDA and SQIVND (reference sequence). This CDR3 contains 13 residues. The V gene lost 2 bases and the J gene lost 1 base, with 5 bases spanning the gap. The CDR3 region is CASSIQIQETQYF. CDR3 DNA sequence: TGTGCCAGTAGTATACAGATCCAAGAGACCCAGTACTTC.

This clone was found a few times. The chain has TRBV28 and TRBJ2-3; D not resolved. The CDR3 has 12 residues. The germline V and J ends were trimmed by 8 bases and 0 bases, with 6 bases remaining between them. Germline V lookup: CDR1 MDHEN, CDR2 SYDVKM. CDR3 nucleotide sequence: TGTGCCAGCTCGACTAGCACAGATACGCAGTATTTT. This gives the protein CASSTSTDTQYF.